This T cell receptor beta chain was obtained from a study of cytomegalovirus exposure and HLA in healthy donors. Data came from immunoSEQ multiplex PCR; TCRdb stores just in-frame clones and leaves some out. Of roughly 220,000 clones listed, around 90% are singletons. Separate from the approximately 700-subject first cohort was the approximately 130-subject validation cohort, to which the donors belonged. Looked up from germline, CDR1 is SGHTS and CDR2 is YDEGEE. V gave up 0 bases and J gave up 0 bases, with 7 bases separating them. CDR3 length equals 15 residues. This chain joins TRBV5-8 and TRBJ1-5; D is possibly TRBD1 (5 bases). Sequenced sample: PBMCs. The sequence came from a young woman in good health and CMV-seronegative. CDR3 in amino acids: CASSLEGLSNQPQHF. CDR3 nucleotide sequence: TGTGCCAGCAGCTTGGAGGGGCTTAGCAATCAGCCCCAGCATTTT.